Reported below is one T cell receptor beta chain. These data are taken from a study of blood T cell repertoires in COVID-19. Study background: Samples came from the United States, Italy and Spain, spanning acute and convalescent COVID-19.

V trimming: 4 bases; J trimming: 2 bases; junction bases outside the gene matches: 6. From germline, CDR1 is SGHKS and CDR2 YYEKEE (reference sequence). This CDR3 comprises 15 residues. In the original analysis: Estimation of nucleated cell counts relied on the amplification of reference gene primers. Profiled with immunoSEQ multiplex PCR; TCRdb holds only in-frame clones, not every one. V, J and clone size derive from that table, while D and trimming were established from the DNA sequence. The sample has 200,000 to 300,000 clones; around 87% are singletons. J is TRBJ2-3 and V is TRBV5-5; 8 bases are a match to TRBD2. The sequence came from a woman aged 45-65 years with acute or convalescent COVID-19. Sequencing used peripheral blood. CDR3 loop: CASSQGLVYTDTQYF. The CDR3 DNA sequence: TGTGCCAGCAGCCAGGGACTAGTTTACACAGATACGCAGTATTTT.